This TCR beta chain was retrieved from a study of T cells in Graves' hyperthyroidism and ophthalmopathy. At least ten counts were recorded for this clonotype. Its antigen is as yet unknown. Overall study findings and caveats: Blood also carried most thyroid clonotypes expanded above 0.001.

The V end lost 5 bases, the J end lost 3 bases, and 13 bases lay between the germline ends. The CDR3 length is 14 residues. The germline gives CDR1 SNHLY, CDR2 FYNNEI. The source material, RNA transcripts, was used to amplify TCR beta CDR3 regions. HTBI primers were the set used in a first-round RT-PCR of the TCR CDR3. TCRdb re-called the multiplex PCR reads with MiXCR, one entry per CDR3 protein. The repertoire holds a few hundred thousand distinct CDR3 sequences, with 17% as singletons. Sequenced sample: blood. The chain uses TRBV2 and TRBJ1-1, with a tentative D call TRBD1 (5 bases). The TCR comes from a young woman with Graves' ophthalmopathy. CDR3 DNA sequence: TGTGCCAGCAGTTTGGCAGCGGGGGACACTGAAGCTTTCTTT. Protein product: CASSLAAGDTEAFF.